A single sample is the source of the 14 T cell receptor beta chains below, sequenced in a study of PD-1 blockade in classical Hodgkin lymphoma. Time point reported: cycle 4 day 1 (C4D1), after 5 to 7 weeks of nivolumab. After autologous stem cell transplantation all patients relapsed, and prior brentuximab vedotin exposure differed between cohorts. Researchers pulled CD8+ T cells out of thawed PBMCs using magnetic negative selection. Clones were read by immunoSEQ multiplex PCR, and TCRdb kept only the in-frame ones, dropping some. This table has under 5,000 clones, 50% to 75% appearing once. Sample: CD8+ T cells from blood, taken before the fourth cycle of nivolumab. The source of these receptors is a human donor with classical Hodgkin lymphoma.

The J gene is TRBJ2-3, the V gene TRBV18; 8 bases match TRBD2. The germline V gene encodes CDR1 KGHSH and CDR2 LQKENI. The V and J ends lost 1 base and 3 bases, in that order; junction bases with no gene match: 12. CDR3 length: 18 residues. CDR3 region: CASSPRDLAGPLTDTQYF. The DNA for the CDR3 is TGTGCCAGCTCACCACGGGATTTAGCGGGACCTCTGACAGATACGCAGTATTTT.

This CDR3 reads CASSPLGTSRITDTQYF. For the CDR3, the DNA is TGTGCCAGCAGTCCCCTCGGGACTAGCAGGATTACAGATACGCAGTATTTT. This chain links TRBV27 with TRBJ2-3; 9 nucleotides line up with TRBD2. The CDR3 sequence is 17 residues long. The trim removed 5 bases at V and 3 bases at J, leaving 12 bases unmatched. CDR1 is MNHEY, CDR2 SMNVEV, per germline (reference sequence).

The rearrangement joins TRBV4-3 to TRBJ2-1; D is perhaps TRBD2 (7 bases). Germline CDR1 reads LGHNA; CDR2 reads YSLEER. The CDR3 is 13 amino acids. V lost 6 bases, J lost 8 bases, and 14 bases lay in between. The CDR3: CASRREGDDEQFF. CDR3 bases: TGCGCCAGCAGAAGGGAGGGGGACGATGAGCAGTTCTTC.

The rearrangement links TRBV5-1 to TRBJ1-2, with D unclear. V lost 4 bases, J lost 2 bases, and 12 bases lay in between. Per the germline V gene, CDR1 is SGHRS and CDR2 is YFSETQ. The length of the CDR3 is 14 residues. The CDR3 region is CASSPGWANYGYTF. Here the CDR3 DNA reads TGCGCCAGCAGCCCCGGGTGGGCAAACTATGGCTACACCTTC.

The chain has TRBV4-3 and TRBJ2-7, with 9 bases fitting TRBD2. After removal of 0 bases from V and 7 bases from J, the junction contained 7 bases not matched to a gene. Germline V lookup: CDR1 LGHNA, CDR2 YSLEER. There are 15 residues in the CDR3. DNA of the CDR3: TGCGCCAGCAGCCAAGAGATAGCGGGAGTAGCGGAGCAGTACTTC. It specifies CASSQEIAGVAEQYF.

By sample fraction, this clone is medium-sized. The V call is TRBV29-1, the J call TRBJ2-1; 7 nucleotides align to TRBD2. The CDR3 is made up of 15 amino acids. The germline V gene encodes CDR1 SQVTM and CDR2 ANQGSEA. J was trimmed by 7 bases and V by 0 bases; bases with no gene match: 9. CDR3 nucleotide sequence: TGCAGCGTTGAAGATCCATTGCGGGAGCTAAATGAGCAGTTCTTC. Translating it yields CSVEDPLRELNEQFF.

The V gene is TRBV28, the J gene TRBJ2-7; possibly TRBD2 for D (5 bases). The CDR3 has 17 residues. Trimming removed 6 bases from V and 3 bases from J, with 24 bases in between. Germline CDR1 MDHEN, CDR2 SYDVKM. CDR3 in DNA: TGTGCCAGCAGACTCGACCCGGAGGTTCGAAACGACTACGAGCAGTACTTC. Its translation: CASRLDPEVRNDYEQYF.

The V call is TRBV6-1, the J call TRBJ2-7; weak D call: TRBD2 (5 bases). The CDR3 covers 13 residues. Germline V gene sequence: CDR1 MNHNS, CDR2 SASEGT. V gave up 1 base and J gave up 2 bases, with 6 bases separating them. The CDR3 DNA sequence: TGTGCCAGCAGTGAAGTCGGGGCCTACGAGCAGTACTTC. Translated, it gives CASSEVGAYEQYF.

Relative to its sample, this clone is medium-sized (0.01 to 0.1%). V is TRBV7-6 and J is TRBJ2-1, with TRBD2 matching over 10 bases. J was trimmed by 7 bases and V by 0 bases; bases with no gene match: 3. The CDR3 runs 15 residues. Germline CDR1 and CDR2: SGHVS and FNYEAQ. The CDR3 loop is CASSLAHSGGNEQFF. CDR3 sequence (DNA): TGTGCCAGCAGCTTAGCCCATAGCGGGGGGAATGAGCAGTTCTTC. Using reference TRBV7-6 and TRBJ2-1 for the parts outside the CDR3, the full variable domain is GAGVSQSPRYKVTKRGQDVALRCDPISGHVSLYWYRQALGQGPEFLTYFNYEAQQDKSGLPNDRFSAERPEGSISTLTIQRTEQRDSAMYRCASSLAHSGGNEQFFGPGTRLTVL.

V usage is TRBV15 and J usage is TRBJ2-1, with 7 positions matching TRBD1. This CDR3 has 14 amino acids. J lost 3 bases, V lost 5 bases, and 4 bases had no gene match. Germline assignment: CDR1 LNHNV and CDR2 YYDKDF (reference sequence). CDR3 region: CATSPQGYYNEQFF. The CDR3 DNA reads TGTGCCACCAGCCCACAGGGGTACTACAATGAGCAGTTCTTC.

The chain joins TRBV19 to TRBJ2-7; unclear D gene. Trimming took 0 bases from V and 6 from J, leaving 9 bases between them. The CDR3 covers 13 residues. The germline V gene encodes CDR1 LNHDA and CDR2 SQIVND (reference sequence). CDR3 protein: CASSIELLGEQYF. The CDR3 region has the DNA TGTGCCAGTAGTATAGAACTCCTTGGCGAGCAGTACTTC.

This clone was observed a handful of times. The chain recombines TRBV6-5 with TRBJ1-5, with TRBD1 as a possible D gene (5 bases). The V gene lost 5 bases and the J gene lost 6 bases, with 17 bases spanning the gap. Per the germline V gene, CDR1 is MNHEY and CDR2 is SVGAGI. The length of the CDR3 is 15 residues. This chain's CDR3 is CASSPDSGTSQPQHF. The CDR3 DNA follows: TGTGCCAGCAGTCCCGACTCCGGGACGAGTCAGCCCCAGCATTTT.

The rearrangement joins TRBV7-9 to TRBJ2-1; 8 bases line up with TRBD1. Germline lookup yields CDR1 SEHNR and CDR2 FQNEAQ (reference sequence). V lost 3 bases and J lost 8; bases outside the gene matches: 3. This CDR3 is 13 amino acids long. The CDR3 spells CASSFDRGHEQFF. CDR3 DNA sequence: TGTGCCAGCAGCTTCGACAGGGGCCATGAGCAGTTCTTC.

The rearrangement uses TRBV6-4 and TRBJ2-3; no definite D call. V was shortened by 4 bases and J by 2 bases, with 7 bases between the two germline ends. Germline lookup yields CDR1 MRHNA and CDR2 SNTAGT. This CDR3 is built from 13 residues. CDR3 nucleotides: TGTGCCAGCAGTGCCGCCCCCACAGATACGCAGTATTTT. Translating gives CASSAAPTDTQYF.